This T cell receptor beta chain came from a study of cytomegalovirus exposure and HLA in healthy donors. The study, taken as a whole, reports: Most TCR sequences proved rare, with some public TCRs found in many donors.

From germline, CDR1 is SGHRS and CDR2 YFSETQ. This CDR3 contains 18 residues. V was clipped by 0 bases and J by 0 bases, with 19 bases between them. In the case of this clone: Its antigen is as yet unknown.

Method: immunoSEQ multiplex PCR; TCRdb's copy keeps in-frame clones and lacks some. The sample contains roughly 82,000 clones, 90% to 95% of which appear only once. The chain uses TRBV5-1 and TRBJ2-7, with a weak D call TRBD1 (6 bases). Sequencing input: PBMCs. This receptor was identified in a man in his late teens or twenties in good health and CMV-seronegative. In DNA form, the CDR3 reads TGCGCCAGCAGCTTGGAGGCAGCACAGGGAGAAATCTCCTACGAGCAGTACTTC. Its translation: CASSLEAAQGEISYEQYF.